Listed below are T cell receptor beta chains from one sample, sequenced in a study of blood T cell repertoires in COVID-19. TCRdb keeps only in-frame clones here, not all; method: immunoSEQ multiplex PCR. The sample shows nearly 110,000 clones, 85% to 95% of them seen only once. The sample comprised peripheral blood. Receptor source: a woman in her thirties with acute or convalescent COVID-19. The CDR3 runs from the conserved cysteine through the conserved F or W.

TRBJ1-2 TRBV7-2 CASSIPGTGGAPYGYTF
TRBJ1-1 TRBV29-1 CSVKGSGLAEAFF
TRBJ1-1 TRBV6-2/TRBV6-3 CASSYSIRTGTYEAFF
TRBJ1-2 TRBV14 CASSLGTVYGYTF
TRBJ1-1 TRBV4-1 CASSQIQSRQGQNTEAFF
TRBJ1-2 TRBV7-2 CASTTVAYGYTF
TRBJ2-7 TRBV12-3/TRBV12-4 CASSWDIGKQYF
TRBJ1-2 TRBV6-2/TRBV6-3 CASSGTHETYGYTF
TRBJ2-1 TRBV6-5 CASSYSIRGAVNEQFF
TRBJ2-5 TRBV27 CASSSGQIPETQYF
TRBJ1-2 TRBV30 CAWSVIGIGGGYTF
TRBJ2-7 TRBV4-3 CASSLGQSSYEQYF
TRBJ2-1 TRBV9 CASSVTGGRAVDEQFF
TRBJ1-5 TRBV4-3 CASSQEYRGQPQHF
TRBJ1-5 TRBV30 CAWGSGGNQPQHF
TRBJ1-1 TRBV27 CASRGTGGVTEAFF